Listed below are T cell receptor beta chains from one sample, sequenced in a study of breast tumors, draining lymph nodes, adjacent tissues. A single record per CDR3 protein comes from TCRdb applying MiXCR to the multiplex PCR reads. The sample holds 200,000 to 250,000 distinct CDR3 sequences, roughly 32% seen once. Specimen: axillary lymph node tissue. The source of these receptors is a female donor with breast cancer. Some clones in this sample may be carry-over from other donors' samples. The CDR3 runs from the conserved cysteine through the conserved F or W. The order of the fields is V gene, J gene, clone size, D gene, CDR3 protein, CDR3 DNA. A D gene is named only where the DNA matches it firmly. Not every row has a clone size; where given, it reads once, few, many or a size class.

>TRBV19|TRBJ1-4|NA|NA
CASSTRTNEKLFF
TGTGCCAGTAGTACCCGGACAAATGAAAAACTGTTTTTT
>TRBV6-6|TRBJ1-4|many|NA
CASTEAAEKLFF
TGTGCCAGCACCGAGGCGGCTGAAAAACTGTTTTTT
>TRBV6-4|TRBJ2-3|NA|TRBD2
CASSASGGRDTQYF
TGTGCCAGCAGCGCTAGCGGGGGAAGGGATACGCAGTATTTT
>TRBV5-1|TRBJ2-7|many|NA
CASSLGLRDSGREQYF
TGCGCCAGCAGCTTGGGGCTTAGGGACAGCGGGCGCGAGCAGTACTTC
>TRBV19|TRBJ2-1|many|NA
CASSIDNGRNNEQFF
TGTGCCAGTAGTATAGATAACGGACGGAACAATGAGCAGTTCTTC
>TRBV13|TRBJ1-5|many|NA
CASSLGGDYNQPQHF
TGTGCCAGCAGCTTAGGAGGGGACTACAATCAGCCCCAGCATTTT
>TRBV7-3|TRBJ1-1|NA|NA
CASSLLKEDAEAFF
TGTGCCAGCAGCTTATTAAAAGAGGATGCTGAAGCTTTCTTT
>TRBV20-1|TRBJ1-5|many|NA
CSASNQINQPQHF
TGCAGTGCTAGTAACCAAATCAATCAGCCCCAGCATTTT
>TRBV24-1|TRBJ2-7|many|TRBD1
CATSDPGTGAEEQYF
TGTGCCACCAGTGATCCCGGGACAGGGGCTGAGGAGCAGTACTTC
>TRBV19|TRBJ1-1|NA|TRBD1
CASSFLRGQGNTEAFF
TGTGCCAGTAGTTTTCTCCGGGGACAGGGAAACACTGAAGCTTTCTTT
>TRBV12-3/TRBV12-4|TRBJ2-1|NA|NA
CASRQVGTDTQFF
TGCGCCAGCAGGCAGGTCGGCACAGATACGCAGTTCTTC
>TRBV7-9|TRBJ2-2|NA|TRBD1
CASSKDRGRIEQYLGELFF
TGTGCCAGCAGCAAGGACAGGGGGCGAATCGAGCAGTACCTCGGGGAGCTGTTTTTT
>TRBV6-5|TRBJ1-3|many|TRBD1
CASRPGQGGNTIYF
TGTGCCAGCAGACCCGGACAGGGGGGAAACACCATATATTTT
>TRBV3-2|TRBJ2-5|NA|NA
CASSQAKSGPRQETQYF
TGTGCCAGCAGCCAAGCGAAATCGGGACCTCGCCAAGAGACCCAGTACTTC
>TRBV6-2/TRBV6-3|TRBJ2-2|many|TRBD2
CASRPSGTGGELFF
TGTGCCAGCAGGCCTAGCGGGACTGGCGGGGAGCTGTTTTTT
>TRBV7-3|TRBJ2-3|NA|TRBD2
CASSLMLAETDTQYF
TGTGCCAGCAGCTTAATGCTAGCGGAAACGGATACGCAGTATTTT
>TRBV27|TRBJ1-5|NA|NA
CASSFRRVRGQPQHF
TGTGCCAGCAGTTTTCGTCGGGTCAGGGGACAGCCCCAGCATTTT
>TRBV7-6|TRBJ2-2|NA|NA
CASSLDSGSTGGLFF
TGTGCCAGCAGCTTAGACTCGGGATCCACCGGGGGGCTGTTTTTT